This T cell receptor (beta chain) was sequenced for a study of OX40 agonist ivuxolimab in advanced cancers. V was trimmed by 0 bases and J by 6 bases, leaving 10 bases between them. Looked up from germline, CDR1 is SEHNR and CDR2 is FQNEAQ (reference sequence). CDR3 length equals 14 residues. The method was immunoSEQ multiplex PCR; TCRdb's version includes in-frame clones alone and lacks a portion of them. There are about 36,000 clones in the sample; about 70% occur only once, and around a sixth lies in the top ten. The source material was CD4+ or CD8+ T cells sorted from blood, sampled in a trial of the OX40 agonist ivuxolimab. V usage is TRBV7-9 and J usage is TRBJ2-3; a weak D match, TRBD1 (5 bases). The TCR originated in an adult with an advanced solid tumor such as melanoma, head and neck, liver or kidney cancer. The CDR3 loop reads CASSLAQALDTQYF. For the CDR3, the DNA is TGTGCCAGCAGCTTAGCACAGGCCTTGGATACGCAGTATTTT.